This T cell receptor beta chain was sequenced during a study of shared clonotypes between healthy human individuals. Without sorting, samples used some 90 million PBMCs for genomic DNA. Profiled with immunoSEQ multiplex PCR; TCRdb holds only in-frame clones, not every one. The repertoire includes 530,000 or so clones, about three quarters of them detected once, and about an eighth sits in the top ten. Study-wide results and limits: In this cohort, only blood was sampled, and tissue repertoires likely differ. Since donors were few, the genetic and exposure-history diversity represented was limited.

With respect to this clone: Its antigen is as yet unknown.

V lost 1 base to trimming and J lost 2 bases, with 15 bases between them. Germline values: CDR1 GTSNPN, CDR2 SVGIG (reference sequence). The CDR3 sequence is 15 residues long. The chain recombines TRBV30 with TRBJ2-7; TRBD1 is a possible D gene (5 bases). The sequenced sample was PBMCs. The clonotype was recovered from a woman in her thirties or forties in good health. Some clones in this sample may be carry-over from other donors' samples. The CDR3 sequence: CAWSAGSDTAYEQYF. DNA for the CDR3: TGTGCCTGGAGTGCCGGATCGGACACCGCCTACGAGCAGTACTTC.